A single sample is the source of the 19 T cell receptor beta chains below, sequenced in a study of blood T cell repertoires in COVID-19. Repertoires were generated with immunoSEQ multiplex PCR, while TCRdb's copy carries only in-frame clones and drops some. This table holds about 110,000 clones, about four fifths found once. Sequenced: peripheral blood. The receptors were sampled from a woman aged 35 to 49 with acute or convalescent COVID-19.

V and J are TRBV4-1 and TRBJ2-3; D gene uncertain. CDR1 is MGHRA and CDR2 is YSYEKL in the germline V gene. CDR3 length: 15 residues. Trimming removed 3 bases from V and 5 bases from J, with 15 bases in between. CDR3 sequence reads: CASSQPPNLRDTQYF. The CDR3 region has the DNA TGCGCCAGCAGCCAGCCCCCGAACTTAAGAGATACGCAGTATTTT.

The chain combines TRBV29-1 with TRBJ1-2, with a tentative D call TRBD1 (6 bases). The V gene lost 6 bases and the J gene lost 8 bases, with 13 bases spanning the gap. Germline V CDR1 and CDR2: SQVTM, ANQGSEA. The CDR3 length is 11 residues. As DNA, the CDR3 is TGCAGCGTACTACAGGGATGGGGCTACACCTTC. Translating it yields CSVLQGWGYTF.

The gene calls are TRBV7-2 and TRBJ1-2; maybe TRBD1 (5 bases). Germline CDR1 SGHTA, CDR2 FQGNSA. This CDR3 comprises 13 residues. With 7 bases removed from V and 2 bases from J, the gap between germline ends came to 11 bases. The CDR3 nucleotides read TGTGCCAGCACCGCCCCAGGGAACTATGGCTACACCTTC. This codes for CASTAPGNYGYTF. Drawing the rest from reference TRBV7-2 and TRBJ1-2, the complete variable domain is GAGVSQSPSNKVTEKGKDVELRCDPISGHTALYWYRQSLGQGLEFLIYFQGNSAPDKSGLPSDRFSAERTGGSVSTLTIQRTQQEDSAVYLCASTAPGNYGYTFGSGTRLTVV.

The chain combines TRBV5-8 with TRBJ2-2; perhaps TRBD2 as D (6 bases). The CDR3 loop spans 13 amino acids. Germline V gives CDR1 SGHTS, CDR2 YDEGEE. Deletions cut 4 bases from V and 6 bases from J, with 10 bases between. For the CDR3, the DNA is TGTGCCAGCAGCCCGCGACTAGCCGGGGAGCTGTTTTTT. Translating it yields CASSPRLAGELFF.

In its sample, this clone was seen a few times. As DNA, the CDR3 is TGCGCCAGCAGCCAACTAAAAAGTGGGACAGGTCACGAAAAACTGTTTTTT. It specifies CASSQLKSGTGHEKLFF. This chain joins TRBV4-3 and TRBJ1-4; 8 bases align to TRBD1. Germline CDR1 LGHNA, CDR2 YSLEER. Unmatched junction bases numbered 13, after V lost 2 bases and J lost 8 bases. This CDR3 spans 17 amino acids.

The chain joins TRBV2 to TRBJ2-7, with 8 bases identical to TRBD1. From germline, CDR1 is SNHLY and CDR2 FYNNEI. V shed 7 bases, J shed 1 base, and the junction held 12 bases outside the gene matches. There are 16 residues in the CDR3. The CDR3 DNA reads TGTGCCAGCACCGAACCCGGGACAGGAAAATCCTACGAGCAGTACTTC. Its translation: CASTEPGTGKSYEQYF.

The chain recombines TRBV9 with TRBJ2-3; TRBD2 might be the D (6 bases). The CDR3 extends over 15 amino acids. Germline values: CDR1 SGDLS, CDR2 YYNGEE. Deletions cut 3 bases from V and 4 bases from J, with 15 bases between. The CDR3 bases are TGTGCCAGCAGCGGTACTAGCTTAGGGGCAGATACGCAGTATTTT. This gives the protein CASSGTSLGADTQYF.

Written as DNA, the CDR3 is TGTGCCTGGAGTGACAGGGCTGAAGCTTTCTTT. This codes for CAWSDRAEAFF. This chain connects TRBV30 to TRBJ1-1; TRBD1 is a possible D gene (6 bases). Germline V gene lookup returns CDR1 GTSNPN and CDR2 SVGIG (reference sequence). V was trimmed by 1 base and J by 6 bases, leaving 6 bases between them. The CDR3 extends over 11 amino acids.

V and J are TRBV3-1 (or the pseudogene TRBV3-2) and TRBJ2-7; D call uncertain. The CDR3 spans 14 residues. Germline V CDR1 and CDR2: LGHDT, YNNKEL (reference sequence). V lost 6 bases, J lost 0 bases, and 12 bases lay in between. CDR3 in DNA: TGTGCCAGCAGTCCCGTTTTTTCCTCCTACGAGCAGTACTTC. As protein: CASSPVFSSYEQYF.

The CDR3 bases are TGTGCCAGCACGCGGGGCCCTCTCTCCTACGAGCAGTACTTC. Protein sequence: CASTRGPLSYEQYF. The chain carries TRBV6-5 and TRBJ2-7, with a weak D call TRBD2 (6 bases). The V and J ends lost 7 bases and 0 bases respectively, with 13 bases between them. The germline V gene encodes CDR1 MNHEY and CDR2 SVGAGI. There are 14 residues in the CDR3.

The V call is TRBV7-6, the J call TRBJ1-4; 9 positions match TRBD1. The CDR3 contains 15 residues. V lost 5 bases to trimming and J lost 6 bases; unmatched junction nucleotides: 7. Germline-derived CDR1 and CDR2 are SGHVS and FNYEAQ. The CDR3 loop reads CASSKQGAGDEKLFF. CDR3 DNA: TGTGCCAGCAGCAAACAGGGGGCAGGAGATGAAAAACTGTTTTTT.

The chain uses TRBV5-4 and TRBJ1-1; weak D call: TRBD1 (6 bases). Germline V gives CDR1 SGHNT, CDR2 YYREEE (reference sequence). The CDR3 totals 15 residues. Trimming stripped 5 bases from V and 0 bases from J, with 14 bases between. CDR3 in amino acids: CASRPQGTMNTEAFF. The CDR3 DNA reads TGTGCCAGCAGACCTCAGGGGACCATGAACACTGAAGCTTTCTTT.

The CDR3 bases are TGTGCCTGGAGACTACAGGGGTGGGGAGGCTACACCTTC. Protein product: CAWRLQGWGGYTF. This sequence joins TRBV30 and TRBJ1-2, with TRBD1 matching over 7 bases. Germline CDR1 GTSNPN, CDR2 SVGIG (reference sequence). V gave up 3 bases and J gave up 8 bases; unmatched junction bases: 9. CDR3 length: 13 amino acids.

The rearrangement links TRBV5-1 to TRBJ2-3; 13 nucleotides line up with TRBD2. The CDR3 extends over 18 amino acids. Germline V gives CDR1 SGHRS, CDR2 YFSETQ. The trim removed 2 bases at V and 2 bases at J, leaving 8 bases unmatched. The CDR3 DNA sequence: TGCGCCAGCAGCTTCTCCCCGACTAGCGGGGGGTTCACAGATACGCAGTATTTT. Protein: CASSFSPTSGGFTDTQYF.

The chain couples TRBV6-1 to TRBJ2-3; 8 bases agree with TRBD2. This CDR3 has 17 amino acids. After removal of 2 bases from V and 7 bases from J, the junction contained 14 bases not matched to a gene. In germline, CDR1 is MNHNS, CDR2 SASEGT. The CDR3 region is CASSEWGAGAPLNTQYF. Written as DNA, the CDR3 is TGTGCCAGCAGTGAATGGGGAGCGGGGGCCCCTCTCAATACGCAGTATTTT.

This clone was found once. The chain uses TRBV6-4 and TRBJ1-2; possible D gene TRBD1, 5 bases. V shed 3 bases and J shed 1 base, with 6 bases lying between them. Germline lookup yields CDR1 MRHNA and CDR2 SNTAGT. The CDR3 has 13 residues. The CDR3 DNA reads TGTGCCAGCAGTGAAGGGGATAACTATGGCTACACCTTC. Amino acids: CASSEGDNYGYTF.

This clone appeared once. This chain joins TRBV12-2 and TRBJ2-7; TRBD2, the table's D call, lacks a check against the DNA. TRBV12-2 counts as a pseudogene. The length of the CDR3 is 17 residues. CDR3 sequence reads: CASRLIILGLQPRQQYF. CDR3 bases: TGTGCAAGTCGCTTAATAATCCTAGGACTCCAACCCCGCCAGCAGTACTTC.

This clone was detected only once. The chain combines TRBV10-1 with TRBJ2-2; 9 nucleotides line up with TRBD1. The V gene's germline CDR1 is WNHNN and CDR2 SYGVQD (reference sequence). After removal of 6 bases from V and 3 bases from J, the junction contained 5 bases not matched to a gene. The CDR3 has 15 amino acids. The CDR3 DNA sequence: TGCGCCAGCAGAAGGGACAGGGCGGACACCGGGGAGCTGTTTTTT. It translates to CASRRDRADTGELFF.

This rearrangement joins TRBV7-9 to TRBJ1-6; D might be TRBD1 (5 bases). Germline values: CDR1 SEHNR, CDR2 FQNEAQ (reference sequence). The germline V and J ends were trimmed by 5 bases and 7 bases, with 21 bases remaining between them. This CDR3 region has 17 residues. This CDR3 reads CASSLQTLSRTNSPLHF. In DNA form, the CDR3 reads TGTGCCAGCAGCCTGCAGACCTTATCGCGGACAAATTCACCCCTCCACTTT.